This T cell receptor beta chain was captured by sequencing in a study of cytomegalovirus exposure and HLA in healthy donors. About this clone itself: Its antigen is unidentified.

Study findings and constraints: In a later analysis, most CMV-associated TCR beta chains appeared HLA-restricted. Of the V segments, some could not be distinguished, including TRBV6-2 and TRBV6-3, and were excluded. A later analysis found TCR association rates differed by HLA locus, highest for DRB1 and lowest for HLA-C.

Deletions cut 6 bases from V and 3 bases from J, with 9 bases between. The CDR3 is 13 amino acids. CDR1 is ENHRY and CDR2 is SYGVKD in the germline V gene. Amplification used 60 Vbeta primers and 13 Jbeta primers. Assay used: immunoSEQ multiplex PCR; TCRdb lists only in-frame clones, some missing. This table has about 120,000 clones, over 60% appearing once. The origin of this receptor is a female donor in good health and CMV-seronegative. The chain has TRBV10-3 and TRBJ1-5; D remains ambiguous. The material sequenced was PBMCs. This chain's CDR3 is CAIRAEINQPQHF. The CDR3 DNA reads as TGTGCCATCAGGGCAGAAATCAATCAGCCCCAGCATTTT.